Shown below are 20 T cell receptor beta chains from a single sample sequenced in a study of regulatory T cells in long-lasting Graves disease. According to the study, TCR beta libraries were built with iRepertoire HTBI primers and CDR3-region Arm-PCR. A single record per CDR3 protein comes from TCRdb applying MiXCR to the multiplex PCR reads. The profile covers a few hundred thousand distinct CDR3 sequences, with about 22% appearing a single time and roughly 13% taken by the ten largest. Regarding time point: persistent/refractory GD, antithyroid drugs over 5 years with positive TRAb. PBMCs provided the RNA from which the TCR library was made. The source was peripheral blood mononuclear cells (PBMCs), collected when the disease was refractory, from a patient treated with antithyroid drugs. These receptor sequences come from a female donor with Graves disease.

This clonotype appeared many times. The chain carries TRBV19 and TRBJ2-5; 10 bases are a match to TRBD2. The CDR3 has 13 residues. Germline CDR1 LNHDA, CDR2 SQIVND (reference sequence). V was clipped by 9 bases and J by 5 bases; unmatched bases: 6. This CDR3 reads CASSPGLAETQYF. The CDR3 DNA reads TGTGCCAGCAGTCCGGGACTAGCGGAGACCCAGTACTTC.

V and J are TRBV20-1 and TRBJ2-5; TRBD1 aligns across 10 bases. With V trimmed by 1 base and J by 5 bases, 7 bases remained unmatched. The CDR3 length is 15 residues. Per germline, CDR1 DFQATT and CDR2 SNEGSKA (reference sequence). This CDR3 reads CSARGQDRGWETQYF. Here the CDR3 DNA reads TGCAGTGCTAGAGGGCAGGACAGGGGGTGGGAGACCCAGTACTTC.

This clonotype appeared many times. The V call is TRBV5-8, the J call TRBJ1-1, with D maybe TRBD1 (5 bases). Germline CDR1 and CDR2: SGHTS and YDEGEE. CDR3 length: 13 amino acids. The V end lost 0 bases, the J end lost 7 bases, and 10 bases lay between the germline ends. CDR3 nucleotides: TGTGCCAGCAGCTTGGAGGGAAGGGGTGAAGCTTTCTTT. This translates into CASSLEGRGEAFF. Complete variable domain (other parts from reference TRBV5-8 and TRBJ1-1): EAGVTQSPTHLIKTRGQQATLRCSPISGHTSVYWYQQALGLGLQFLLWYDEGEERNRGNFPPRFSGRQFPNYSSELNVNALELEDSALYLCASSLEGRGEAFFGQGTRLTVV.

There are many counts of this clonotype. CDR3 in DNA: TGTGCCATCACCGAAGGGCCCTCGAACACTGAAGCTTTCTTT. It encodes CAITEGPSNTEAFF. The rearrangement uses TRBV10-3 and TRBJ1-1; D ambiguous. The V gene's germline CDR1 is ENHRY and CDR2 SYGVKD. Trimming left V 7 bases short and J 1 base short, with 13 bases between. The CDR3 loop spans 14 amino acids.

The V gene is TRBV14, the J gene TRBJ1-5, with 8 nucleotides matching TRBD1. V was clipped by 2 bases and J by 4 bases; unmatched bases: 4. The CDR3 contains 15 residues. Germline V gene data show CDR1 as SGHDN and CDR2 as FVKESK. The CDR3 sequence is CASSQSRQGNQPQHF. In DNA, the CDR3 is TGTGCCAGCAGCCAATCACGACAGGGGAATCAGCCCCAGCATTTT. Full variable domain (missing parts from reference TRBV14 and TRBJ1-5): EAGVTQFPSHSVIEKGQTVTLRCDPISGHDNLYWYRRVMGKEIKFLLHFVKESKQDESGMPNNRFLAERTGGTYSTLKVQPAELEDSGVYFCASSQSRQGNQPQHFGDGTRLSIL.

This clonotype was seen just once. This rearrangement joins TRBV6-1 to TRBJ2-2; 10 bases align to TRBD2. There are 15 residues in the CDR3. In germline, CDR1 is MNHNS, CDR2 SASEGT. V lost 6 bases, J lost 4 bases, and 5 bases stayed unmatched. This CDR3 reads CASRLTSGPTGELFF. The CDR3 nucleotides read TGTGCCAGCAGACTGACTAGCGGGCCCACCGGGGAGCTGTTTTTT.

V is TRBV6-2 or TRBV6-3 and J is TRBJ1-3, with 7 bases identical to TRBD1. V lost 0 bases, J lost 4 bases, and 6 bases stayed unmatched. This CDR3 region has 16 residues. The germline CDR1 and CDR2 sequences are MNHEY and SVGEGT. The CDR3 region is CASSYSRQGEGNTIYF. The CDR3 nucleotides are TGTGCCAGCAGTTACTCGCGGCAGGGGGAAGGAAACACCATATATTTT.

The CDR3 bases are TGCAGTGCTCGCTTTTCGGAAGGCTACACCTTC. Translating gives CSARFSEGYTF. J is TRBJ1-2 and V is TRBV20-1; D call uncertain. V was cut by 5 bases and J by 8 bases, with 12 bases left in between. This CDR3 is 11 amino acids long. CDR1 and CDR2 (germline): DFQATT, SNEGSKA (reference sequence).

This clonotype was recorded a few times. This chain connects TRBV30 to TRBJ1-1; possibly TRBD1 for D (6 bases). Germline V gene lookup returns CDR1 GTSNPN and CDR2 SVGIG (reference sequence). Trimming removed 0 bases from V and 4 bases from J, with 12 bases in between. This CDR3 has 14 amino acids. CDR3 amino acids: CAWSVSGHLTEAFF. In nucleotides, the CDR3 is TGTGCCTGGAGTGTATCGGGACACCTCACTGAAGCTTTCTTT.

This clonotype was observed at least ten times. This chain uses TRBV7-2 with TRBJ2-5; TRBD2 matches at 8 bases. Germline lookup yields CDR1 SGHTA and CDR2 FQGNSA. CDR3 size: 15 residues. V was clipped by 1 base and J by 5 bases; unmatched bases: 6. The CDR3 DNA follows: TGTGCCAGCAGCTTAGAAAGCGGGAGATGGGAGACCCAGTACTTC. Its translation: CASSLESGRWETQYF. Drawing the rest from reference TRBV7-2 and TRBJ2-5, the complete variable domain is GAGVSQSPSNKVTEKGKDVELRCDPISGHTALYWYRQSLGQGLEFLIYFQGNSAPDKSGLPSDRFSAERTGGSVSTLTIQRTQQEDSAVYLCASSLESGRWETQYFGPGTRLLVL.

With regard to this clonotype: Being one base from a much bigger clone, this may be a read error. The CDR3 does not end in the conserved phenylalanine or tryptophan, so this is likely a read error. This chain uses TRBV7-9 with TRBJ2-5; 7 bases are a match to TRBD1. The CDR3 contains 14 residues. J gave up 4 bases and V 5 bases, and 7 bases lay outside the gene matches. Per germline, CDR1 SEHNR and CDR2 FQNEAQ (reference sequence). The CDR3 sequence is CASSPRDRRETQYL. The CDR3 nucleotides are TGTGCCAGCAGCCCCCGGGACAGACGAGAGACCCAGTACCTC.

This clonotype has only a few counts. The chain has TRBV4-3 and TRBJ2-7; the match to TRBD2 covers 11 bases. V trimming: 1 base; J trimming: 10 bases; junction bases outside the gene matches: 6. The CDR3 runs to 14 residues. Germline V CDR1 and CDR2: LGHNA, YSLEER. The CDR3: CASSQGTSGPAQYF. The CDR3 bases are TGCGCCAGCAGCCAAGGGACTAGCGGGCCCGCTCAGTACTTC.

There are many counts of this clonotype. The rearrangement uses TRBV20-1 and TRBJ1-1, with 10 positions matching TRBD1. Germline CDR1 and CDR2: DFQATT and SNEGSKA (reference sequence). V was pared by 5 bases and J by 1 base, with 1 base of the junction left unmatched. The CDR3 spans 13 residues. The CDR3 here is CSADRGPNTEAFF. CDR3 DNA sequence: TGCAGTGCTGACAGGGGGCCGAACACTGAAGCTTTCTTT.

The sample holds many counts of this clonotype. V is TRBV6-1 and J is TRBJ2-7; D is ambiguous. The CDR3 spans 11 residues. V lost 8 bases and J lost 3, with 8 bases in between. Germline loops: CDR1 MNHNS, CDR2 SASEGT. CDR3 bases: TGTGCCAGCGCCAGGTTCTACGAGCAGTACTTC. Translation: CASARFYEQYF.

The chain joins TRBV6-2 or TRBV6-3 to TRBJ2-7; D is uncertain. Germline lookup yields CDR1 MNHEY and CDR2 SVGEGT. Trimming cost V 4 bases and J 7 bases, with 17 bases left between them. The CDR3 has 14 residues. CDR3 region: CASSSLRTPREQYF. The CDR3 nucleotides are TGTGCCAGCAGTTCATTACGGACCCCTAGGGAGCAGTACTTC.

Many counts were recorded for this clonotype. CDR3 loop: CASSPELANYEQYF. CDR3 DNA sequence: TGTGCCAGCAGCCCCGAACTAGCGAACTACGAGCAGTACTTC. This chain links TRBV28 with TRBJ2-7, with 7 bases identical to TRBD2. Germline trimming cut 6 bases from V and 3 bases from J; bases unmatched to any gene: 8. The length of the CDR3 is 14 residues. Germline CDR1 is MDHEN and CDR2 is SYDVKM.

This clonotype was found a few times. The chain links TRBV7-2 to TRBJ2-3; 9 bases line up with TRBD2. V lost 6 bases, J lost 0 bases, and 7 bases stayed unmatched. This CDR3 contains 16 residues. The germline V gene encodes CDR1 SGHTA and CDR2 FQGNSA. CDR3 residues: CASSFPAGGSTDTQYF. The CDR3 DNA sequence: TGTGCCAGCAGTTTCCCAGCGGGAGGAAGCACAGATACGCAGTATTTT.

This clonotype has only one observation. This may be a read error: a much more frequent sequence differs by one nucleotide. V usage is TRBV19 and J usage is TRBJ1-2; 7 bases fit TRBD1. Germline lookup yields CDR1 LNHDA and CDR2 SQIVND (reference sequence). V shed 8 bases, J shed 5 bases, and the junction held 8 bases outside the gene matches. The CDR3 covers 13 residues. The CDR3 region has the DNA TGTGCCAGTGGTCCGACAGGGTATTATGGCTACACCTTC. This encodes CASGPTGYYGYTF.

The chain couples TRBV20-1 to TRBJ1-3, with D tentatively TRBD1 (6 bases). The V end was cut by 1 base, the J end by 0 bases, with 13 bases between. This CDR3 is built from 16 residues. Germline CDR1 and CDR2: DFQATT and SNEGSKA (reference sequence). DNA for the CDR3: TGCAGTGCTAGAGGGCAGGGGCGGAACTCTGGAAACACCATATATTTT. Residues: CSARGQGRNSGNTIYF.

This clonotype was recorded at least ten times. V gene TRBV6-1 combines with J gene TRBJ1-6, with 9 bases that match TRBD1. Losses at the gene ends were 6 bases for V and 9 bases for J; bases not matched to a gene: 12. Looked up from germline, CDR1 is MNHNS and CDR2 is SASEGT. The CDR3 loop spans 16 amino acids. CDR3 sequence (DNA): TGTGCCAGCAGCCACGGGACAGGGTGGGATGGTTCACCCCTCCACTTT. Translated, it gives CASSHGTGWDGSPLHF.